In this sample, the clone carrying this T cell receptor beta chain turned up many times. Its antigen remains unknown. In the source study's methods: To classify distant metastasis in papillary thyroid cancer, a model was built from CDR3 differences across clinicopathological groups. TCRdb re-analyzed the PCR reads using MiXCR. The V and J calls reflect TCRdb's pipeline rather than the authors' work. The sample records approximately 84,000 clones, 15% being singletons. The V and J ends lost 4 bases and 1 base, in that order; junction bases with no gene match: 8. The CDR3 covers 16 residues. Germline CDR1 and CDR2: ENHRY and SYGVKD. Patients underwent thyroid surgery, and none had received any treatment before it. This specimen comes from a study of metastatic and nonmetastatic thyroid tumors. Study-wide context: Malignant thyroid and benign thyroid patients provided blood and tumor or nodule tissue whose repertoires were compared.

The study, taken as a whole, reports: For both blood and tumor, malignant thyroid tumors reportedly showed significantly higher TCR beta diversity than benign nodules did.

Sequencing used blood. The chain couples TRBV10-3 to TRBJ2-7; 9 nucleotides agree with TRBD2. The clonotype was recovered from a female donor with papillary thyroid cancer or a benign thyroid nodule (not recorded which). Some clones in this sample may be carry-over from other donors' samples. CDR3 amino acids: CAISGRLAGQSYEQYF. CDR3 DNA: TGTGCCATCAGTGGTAGGCTAGCGGGGCAATCCTACGAGCAGTACTTC.